This T cell receptor (beta chain) came from a study of regulatory T cells in long-lasting Graves disease. Germline V gene data show CDR1 as MDHEN and CDR2 as SYDVKM. This CDR3 is 12 amino acids long. The J segment lost 13 bases and the V segment lost 4 bases, leaving 9 bases of the junction unmatched. In building TCR beta libraries, iRepertoire HTBI primers were used together with Arm-PCR of CDR3 regions. How the authors handled the data: The samples included approximately 60 TRBV and about 13 TRBJ segments. TCRdb used MiXCR to reprocess the multiplex PCR reads, holding one entry per CDR3 protein. These V and J calls are TCRdb output, not the study's own analysis. The sample contains a few hundred thousand distinct CDR3 sequences, approximately 12% of which appear only once. The time point here: newly diagnosed GD, antithyroid drugs for less than 3 months. From RNA extracted from PBMCs, the TCR library was made. A roughly 10-milliliter sample of peripheral blood was drawn into EDTA tubes.

This clonotype was picked up many times. The data were also submitted as part of a second study, on T cells in Graves' hyperthyroidism and ophthalmopathy.

V and J are TRBV28 and TRBJ2-7, with 8 bases that match TRBD1. Sequenced here: peripheral blood mononuclear cells (PBMCs), sampled at new diagnosis, from a patient treated with antithyroid drugs. The clonotype originates from a woman aged 18-29 years with Graves disease. CDR3 sequence reads: CASSSVRDRPYF. The CDR3 nucleotides are TGTGCCAGCAGTTCGGTCCGGGACAGGCCCTACTTC. Drawing the rest from reference TRBV28 and TRBJ2-7, the complete variable domain is DVKVTQSSRYLVKRTGEKVFLECVQDMDHENMFWYRQDPGLGLRLIYFSYDVKMKEKGDIPEGYSVSREKKERFSLILESASTNQTSMYLCASSSVRDRPYFGPGTRLTVT.